This T cell receptor beta chain stems from a study of somatic mutations in cytotoxic T cells in rheumatoid arthritis. In germline, CDR1 is MNHGY, CDR2 SVAAGI. V was trimmed by 3 bases and J by 5 bases, leaving 7 bases between them. The CDR3 sequence is 12 residues long. TCRdb keeps only in-frame clones here, not all; method: immunoSEQ multiplex PCR. The sample gives approximately 9,600 clones, around four fifths of which show up once; roughly 7.1% is in the top ten. This sequence joins TRBV6-9 and TRBJ1-1, with a weak D call TRBD1 (5 bases). Sequences were obtained from CD8+ T cells sorted from blood. The sequence was collected from an adult with rheumatoid arthritis. The CDR3 DNA reads as TGTGCCAGCAGTTACGGGGCAACTGAAGCTTTCTTT. Its protein is CASSYGATEAFF.